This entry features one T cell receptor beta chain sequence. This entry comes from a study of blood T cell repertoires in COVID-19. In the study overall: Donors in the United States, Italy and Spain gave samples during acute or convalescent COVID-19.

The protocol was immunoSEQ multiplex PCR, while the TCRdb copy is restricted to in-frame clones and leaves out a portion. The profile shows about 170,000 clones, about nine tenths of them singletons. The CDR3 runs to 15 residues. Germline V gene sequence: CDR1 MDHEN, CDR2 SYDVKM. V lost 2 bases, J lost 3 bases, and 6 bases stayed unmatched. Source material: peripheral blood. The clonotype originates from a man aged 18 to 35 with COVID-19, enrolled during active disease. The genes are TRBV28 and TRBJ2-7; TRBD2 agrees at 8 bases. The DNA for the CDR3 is TGTGCCAGCAGTTTAAGCGGGAGTTTCGACTACGAGCAGTACTTC. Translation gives CASSLSGSFDYEQYF.